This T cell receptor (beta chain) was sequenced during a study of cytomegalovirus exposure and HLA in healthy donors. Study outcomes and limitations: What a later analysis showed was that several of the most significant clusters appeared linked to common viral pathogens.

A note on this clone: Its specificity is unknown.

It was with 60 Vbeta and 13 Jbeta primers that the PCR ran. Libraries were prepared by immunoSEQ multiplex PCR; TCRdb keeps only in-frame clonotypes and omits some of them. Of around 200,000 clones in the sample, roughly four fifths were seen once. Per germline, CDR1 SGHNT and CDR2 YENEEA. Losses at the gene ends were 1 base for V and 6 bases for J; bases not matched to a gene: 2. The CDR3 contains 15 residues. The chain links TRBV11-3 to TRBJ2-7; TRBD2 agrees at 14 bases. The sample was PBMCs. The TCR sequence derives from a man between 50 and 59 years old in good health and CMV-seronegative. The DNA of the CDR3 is TGTGCCAGCAGCTTAGGGGGACTAGCGGGGGCCGAGCAGTACTTC. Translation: CASSLGGLAGAEQYF.